These T cell receptor beta chains were read from a single sample in a study of patients and donors after allogeneic stem cell transplantation. TCRdb independently ran MiXCR on the RT-PCR reads; one entry per CDR3 protein. The profile shows roughly 200,000 distinct CDR3 sequences, 38% of them singletons. What was sequenced was blood, either unsorted or a sorted T cell fraction (not recorded which). The receptors here all came from a human donor who was either an allogeneic HSCT recipient or a stem cell or donor lymphocyte infusion donor (not recorded which). It is not recorded whose cells these are; they may come from a transplant donor. The CDR3 runs from the conserved cysteine through the conserved F or W. Each record gives: J gene, V gene, D gene, clone size, CDR3 DNA, CDR3 protein. The D gene is left open where the match is weak. The listing skips clone size in some rows; elsewhere it reads once, few, many or a size class.

TRBJ1-3 TRBV12-3/TRBV12-4 TRBD1 NA TGTGCCAGCGGGGGGGAGGGGGCCGACTCTGGAAACACCATATATTTT CASGGEGADSGNTIYF
TRBJ1-2 TRBV10-3 NA few TGTGCCATCAGTGGAGCACAGAGGAATGGCTACACCTTC CAISGAQRNGYTF
TRBJ2-4 TRBV12-3/TRBV12-4 TRBD1 few TGTGCCAGCAGTCCTAGACAGGGTCAGGTTCAGTACTTC CASSPRQGQVQYF
TRBJ2-2 TRBV29-1 TRBD1 NA TGCAGCGTTGTGGAAACAGGGGAGAACACCGGGGAGCTGTTTTTT CSVVETGENTGELFF
TRBJ2-3 TRBV7-3 NA few TGTGCCAGCAGCTTAACGTGGGCAGATACGCAGTATTTT CASSLTWADTQYF
TRBJ1-2 TRBV5-5 TRBD1 NA TGTGCCAGCAGCTTTCGAGGCACGGACAGGGAAGTTAATGGCTACACCTTC CASSFRGTDREVNGYTF
TRBJ1-5 TRBV18 NA once TGTGCCAGCTCACCACACGTGAATCAGCCCCAGCATTTT CASSPHVNQPQHF
TRBJ2-4 TRBV6-2/TRBV6-3 NA NA TGTGCCAGCAGGGGGGAATTAGCCAAAAACATTCAGTACTTC CASRGELAKNIQYF
TRBJ1-5 TRBV4-1 TRBD1 few TGCGCCAGCAGCCAGGCGGCGGGACAGGGGAATCAGCCCCAGCATTTT CASSQAAGQGNQPQHF
TRBJ2-3 TRBV12-3/TRBV12-4 NA few TGTGCCAGCAGTCGCACGGGACTCCTTTTGGCAGATACGCAGTATTTT CASSRTGLLLADTQYF
TRBJ2-7 TRBV28 NA once TGTGCCAGCACCCCGGAAGGGCAACTCTACGAGCAGTACTTC CASTPEGQLYEQYF
TRBJ2-7 TRBV2 NA NA TGTGCCACCCAAGGGGGTACCCCCTACGAGCAGTACTTC CATQGGTPYEQYF
TRBJ1-2 TRBV7-9 NA NA TGTGCCAGCAGCCAACCGGGGGGCGCCGACTATGGCTACACCTTC CASSQPGGADYGYTF